Each of the 25 T cell receptor beta chains below was sequenced from the same sample in a study of T-cell memory formation after mild COVID-19. TCRdb called the 5' RACE reads again in MiXCR, with one record for every CDR3 protein. The profile shows approximately 260,000 distinct CDR3 sequences, 16% of them singletons. Sequences were obtained from PBMCs or a T cell subset sorted from them (not recorded which). The receptors shown here come from a man aged 18 to 29 who had mild COVID-19 (a few samples of this study predate the infection). Cell type and time point are not known.

This clonotype was observed a few times. As DNA, the CDR3 is TGTGCCAGCAGCCCAAAAATCCGAGTAGGCACTGAAGCTTTCTTT. Its protein is CASSPKIRVGTEAFF. This chain links TRBV7-9 with TRBJ1-1; D is unresolved. Germline V lookup: CDR1 SEHNR, CDR2 FQNEAQ (reference sequence). The CDR3 spans 15 residues. Trimming removed 5 bases at V and 4 bases at J, with 17 bases between.

The chain joins TRBV20-1 to TRBJ1-6, with a weak D call TRBD1 (5 bases). This CDR3 contains 13 residues. CDR1 and CDR2 (germline): DFQATT, SNEGSKA (reference sequence). V gave up 5 bases and J gave up 8 bases, with 13 bases separating them. The CDR3 is CSAHDGGDSPLHF. As DNA, the CDR3 is TGCAGTGCTCACGATGGGGGTGATTCACCCCTCCACTTT.

This clonotype was counted between two and nine times. The chain combines TRBV5-1 with TRBJ2-7, with no clear D. The CDR3 is made up of 13 amino acids. Germline loops: CDR1 SGHRS, CDR2 YFSETQ. Trimming stripped 7 bases from V and 2 bases from J, with 13 bases between. For the CDR3, the DNA is TGCGCCAGCCGCTCAGAGTGGGCCTACGAGCAGTACTTC. Translated, it gives CASRSEWAYEQYF.

This sequence joins TRBV7-3 and TRBJ2-3; D gene ambiguous. Germline lookup yields CDR1 SGHTA and CDR2 FQGTGA. V was cut by 5 bases and J by 8 bases, with 11 bases left in between. This CDR3 comprises 12 residues. This CDR3 is CASSESPGTQYF. CDR3 in DNA: TGTGCCAGCAGCGAAAGTCCGGGTACGCAGTATTTT.

There are many counts of this clonotype. This chain joins TRBV27 and TRBJ2-2, with 9 bases lining up with TRBD1. CDR3 size: 14 residues. Germline trimming cut 6 bases from V and 5 bases from J; bases unmatched to any gene: 4. Germline V CDR1 and CDR2: MNHEY, SMNVEV (reference sequence). CDR3 loop: CASRQGARTGELFF. As DNA, the CDR3 is TGTGCCAGCAGACAGGGGGCGAGAACCGGGGAGCTGTTTTTT.

This clonotype was observed a handful of times. The rearrangement joins TRBV7-2 to TRBJ2-3; D possibly corresponds to TRBD2 (5 bases). Germline CDR1 reads SGHTA; CDR2 reads FQGNSA. The V and J ends lost 2 bases and 2 bases respectively, with 8 bases between them. This CDR3 has 14 amino acids. CDR3 DNA: TGTGCCAGCAGCTTATCCGGGGTCACAGATACGCAGTATTTT. Its translation is CASSLSGVTDTQYF.

This clonotype turned up a few times. The chain combines TRBV2 with TRBJ2-1; D possibly uses TRBD1 or TRBD2 (5 bases each). The CDR3 extends over 14 amino acids. Trimming shortened V by 4 bases and J by 7 bases, and 14 bases separated the two germline ends. CDR1 and CDR2 (germline): SNHLY, FYNNEI. The CDR3 spells CASSGQGAWNEQFF. The CDR3 region has the DNA TGTGCCAGCAGTGGGCAGGGAGCTTGGAATGAGCAGTTCTTC.

The chain carries TRBV11-3 and TRBJ1-2; D call uncertain. V lost 8 bases and J lost 2, with 15 bases in between. This CDR3 region has 14 residues. Germline CDR1 SGHNT, CDR2 YENEEA. The CDR3 sequence is CASPEFGINYGYTF. The CDR3 DNA reads TGTGCCAGCCCGGAGTTCGGGATAAACTATGGCTACACCTTC. The whole variable domain, remainder taken from reference TRBV11-3 and TRBJ1-2, is EAGVVQSPRYKIIEKKQPVAFWCNPISGHNTLYWYLQNLGQGPELLIRYENEEAVDDSQLPKDRFSAERLKGVDSTLKIQPAELGDSAVYLCASPEFGINYGYTFGSGTRLTVV.

At least ten counts were recorded for this clonotype. The gene calls are TRBV7-9 and TRBJ1-2; unclear D gene. CDR1 is SEHNR and CDR2 is FQNEAQ in the germline V gene (reference sequence). Trimming removed 5 bases from V and 2 bases from J, with 6 bases in between. The CDR3 sequence is 12 residues long. The CDR3 sequence: CASSPENYGYTF. As DNA, the CDR3 is TGTGCCAGCAGCCCGGAGAACTATGGCTACACCTTC.

The chain couples TRBV7-9 to TRBJ2-7; D call uncertain. Germline V gene sequence: CDR1 SEHNR, CDR2 FQNEAQ (reference sequence). The CDR3 contains 14 residues. V was cut by 1 base and J by 6 bases, with 13 bases left in between. The CDR3 region has the DNA TGTGCCAGCAGCTTAGTGGCGGCCGCCGGCGAGCAGTACTTC. It translates to CASSLVAAAGEQYF.

This sequence joins TRBV5-1 and TRBJ2-3, with 9 positions matching TRBD1. This CDR3 is 15 amino acids long. After removal of 6 bases from V and 4 bases from J, the junction contained 9 bases not matched to a gene. Germline V gene data show CDR1 as SGHRS and CDR2 as YFSETQ. The CDR3 sequence is CASTDPGQGSDTQYF. The CDR3, as DNA: TGCGCCAGCACCGACCCGGGACAGGGTTCAGATACGCAGTATTTT.

The V gene is TRBV7-8, the J gene TRBJ2-5; D remains ambiguous. This CDR3 comprises 11 residues. The V end lost 1 base, the J end lost 7 bases, and 4 bases lay between the germline ends. Germline CDR1 SGHVS, CDR2 FQNEAQ. CDR3 sequence: CASSLERTQYF. For the CDR3, the DNA is TGTGCCAGCAGCTTAGAGCGGACCCAGTACTTC.

This rearrangement joins TRBV9 to TRBJ2-7, with D unresolved. CDR1 and CDR2 (germline): SGDLS, YYNGEE. The CDR3 spans 17 residues. V was clipped by 0 bases and J by 0 bases, with 16 bases between them. In DNA form, the CDR3 reads TGTGCCAGCAGCGTAGCTTTAACAGCTCCCCCCTCCTACGAGCAGTACGTC. Translation: CASSVALTAPPSYEQYV.

The chain joins TRBV10-3 to TRBJ1-2; no firm D call. CDR3 size: 13 residues. The V gene's germline CDR1 is ENHRY and CDR2 SYGVKD. V was clipped by 4 bases and J by 11 bases, with 17 bases between them. CDR3 in amino acids: CAISAAGLATYTF. DNA of the CDR3: TGTGCCATCAGTGCGGCAGGCTTGGCAACGTACACCTTC.

This chain links TRBV5-1 with TRBJ2-1; possibly TRBD2 for D (7 bases). Per the germline V gene, CDR1 is SGHRS and CDR2 is YFSETQ. The V end was cut by 5 bases, the J end by 7 bases, with 16 bases between. CDR3 length: 14 residues. CDR3 in DNA: TGCGCCAGCAGTGTCGGGGGGCGTAGTAATGAGCAGTTCTTC. It yields the protein CASSVGGRSNEQFF.

This chain uses TRBV11-3 with TRBJ2-1; D gene ambiguous. The germline V gene encodes CDR1 SGHNT and CDR2 YENEEA. The CDR3 extends over 13 amino acids. Trimming took 0 bases from V and 6 from J, leaving 6 bases between them. The CDR3: CASSLDTANEQFF. The CDR3, as DNA: TGTGCCAGCAGCTTAGATACGGCCAATGAGCAGTTCTTC.

A few counts support this clonotype. The genes are TRBV12-3 or TRBV12-4 and TRBJ1-2, with D uncertain. This CDR3 is 14 amino acids long. V lost 2 bases to trimming and J lost 2 bases, with 9 bases between them. The CDR3 protein is CASSLTSGNYGYTF. Here the CDR3 DNA reads TGTGCCAGCAGTTTAACCAGCGGCAACTATGGCTACACCTTC.

The chain combines TRBV20-1 with TRBJ1-6; TRBD1 might be the D (5 bases). Germline V gene data show CDR1 as DFQATT and CDR2 as SNEGSKA (reference sequence). The CDR3 totals 18 residues. V gave up 0 bases and J gave up 0 bases, with 15 bases separating them. The CDR3 loop is CSARDKGRISSYNSPLHF. The CDR3 nucleotides read TGCAGTGCTAGAGATAAGGGACGCATTAGCTCCTATAATTCACCCCTCCACTTT.

J is TRBJ2-7 and V is TRBV25-1; TRBD1 or TRBD2 may be the D gene (5 bases each). The germline V gene has CDR1 MGHDK and CDR2 SYGVNS. This CDR3 spans 14 amino acids. V was clipped by 1 base and J by 3 bases, with 10 bases between them. The chain's CDR3 is CASSESLGGYEQYF. For the CDR3, the DNA is TGTGCCAGCAGTGAATCCCTTGGGGGCTACGAGCAGTACTTC.

This clonotype was seen only a few times. V is TRBV7-8 and J is TRBJ2-1; TRBD1 matches at 7 bases. The V and J ends lost 1 base and 3 bases, in that order; junction bases with no gene match: 12. The CDR3 runs 18 residues. Germline V gene lookup returns CDR1 SGHVS and CDR2 FQNEAQ. The CDR3 DNA follows: TGTGCCAGCAGCTTAGTCCCTAGGGCAGGGGGATTCTACAATGAGCAGTTCTTC. As protein: CASSLVPRAGGFYNEQFF.

The sample holds a few counts of this clonotype. The V call is TRBV11-2, the J call TRBJ2-1, with D uncertain. Germline CDR1 reads SGHAT; CDR2 reads FQNNGV. V lost 2 bases, J lost 9 bases, and 11 bases lay in between. The CDR3 runs 13 residues. CDR3 DNA: TGTGCCAGCAGCTTATACCCAGGAACTGAGCAGTTCTTC. This translates into CASSLYPGTEQFF.

This clonotype was found many times. The CDR3: CASSTAYEQYF. Written as DNA, the CDR3 is TGTGCCAGCAGCACAGCCTACGAGCAGTACTTC. The rearrangement uses TRBV7-2 and TRBJ2-7, with D uncertain. This CDR3 has 11 residues. Trimming took 5 bases from V and 2 from J, leaving 4 bases between them. Germline assignment: CDR1 SGHTA and CDR2 FQGNSA.

This clonotype turned up a few times. The chain links TRBV4-3 to TRBJ1-5; D perhaps matches TRBD1 (6 bases). With 0 bases removed from V and 0 bases from J, the gap between germline ends came to 15 bases. The CDR3 has 18 residues. CDR1 is LGHNA and CDR2 is YSLEER in the germline V gene. CDR3 in amino acids: CASSQDRDTGYSNQPQHF. As DNA, the CDR3 is TGCGCCAGCAGCCAAGATCGGGATACAGGGTATAGCAATCAGCCCCAGCATTTT.

This clonotype has a count of ten or more. V is TRBV3-1 and J is TRBJ1-2; 10 bases align to TRBD1. This CDR3 comprises 13 residues. The ends lost 5 bases at V and 5 bases at J; junction bases unmatched: 2. Germline assignment: CDR1 LGHDT and CDR2 YNNKEL (reference sequence). The CDR3 nucleotides read TGTGCCAGCAGCATGGGACAGGGGTATGGCTACACCTTC. The encoded protein is CASSMGQGYGYTF.

This clonotype was seen a few times. V and J are TRBV11-2 and TRBJ2-5, with D possibly being TRBD1 (5 bases). This CDR3 comprises 14 residues. Germline V CDR1 and CDR2: SGHAT, FQNNGV. Trimming removed 3 bases from V and 4 bases from J, with 12 bases in between. Written as DNA, the CDR3 is TGTGCCAGCAGCTTTCTTTCAAGGGGAGAGACCCAGTACTTC. Translation gives CASSFLSRGETQYF.